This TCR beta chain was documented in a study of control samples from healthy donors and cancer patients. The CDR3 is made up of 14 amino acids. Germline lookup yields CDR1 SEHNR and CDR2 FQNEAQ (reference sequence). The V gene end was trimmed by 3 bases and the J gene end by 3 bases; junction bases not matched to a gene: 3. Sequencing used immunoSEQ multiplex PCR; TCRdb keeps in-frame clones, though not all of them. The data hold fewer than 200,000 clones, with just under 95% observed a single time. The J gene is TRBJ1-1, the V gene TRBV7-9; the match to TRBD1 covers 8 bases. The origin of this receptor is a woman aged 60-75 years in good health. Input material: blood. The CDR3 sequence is CASSLSQGDTEAFF. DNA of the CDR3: TGTGCCAGCAGCTTGTCACAGGGGGACACTGAAGCTTTCTTT.